The 2 T cell receptor beta chains below were found in one sample sequenced in a study of blood T cell repertoires in COVID-19. Assay used: immunoSEQ multiplex PCR; TCRdb lists only in-frame clones, some missing. Of about 220,000 clones listed, approximately 83% are singletons. The sample was PBMCs or T cells enriched from blood (not recorded which). These receptor sequences come from a woman aged 55-70 years who had recovered from COVID-19.

The V gene is TRBV28, the J gene TRBJ2-2; D unclear. CDR3 length: 13 residues. Germline CDR1 reads MDHEN; CDR2 reads SYDVKM. The V gene lost 1 base and the J gene lost 4 bases, with 4 bases spanning the gap. CDR3 bases: TGTGCCAGCAGTTTATTTCGCACCGGGGAGCTGTTTTTT. Residues: CASSLFRTGELFF.

This clone was detected once. The chain is built from TRBV7-9 and TRBJ1-5; D might be TRBD1 (5 bases). V was trimmed by 3 bases and J by 9 bases, leaving 12 bases between them. The CDR3 loop spans 13 amino acids. The germline gives CDR1 SEHNR, CDR2 FQNEAQ (reference sequence). The chain's CDR3 is CASSLGGPGPQHF. CDR3 DNA sequence: TGTGCCAGCAGCTTGGGGGGACCAGGGCCCCAGCATTTT.